The present T cell receptor (beta chain) was sequenced within a study of identifying expanded T cells in peripheral blood. Measured with immunoSEQ multiplex PCR; TCRdb has only the in-frame clones, and not every one. The sample contains 100,000 to 150,000 clones, roughly 84% of which appear only once. In regard to this clone: Its antigen is as yet unknown.

Study-wide results and limits: Technical replicates showed roughly 1.2 changed clones; about 2 weeks roughly 16; four weeks 19. Two-week clone count variance significantly increased as total template count grew.

During the collection period, no donor immune events like infections were recorded. V was clipped by 8 bases and J by 6 bases, with 17 bases between them. The CDR3 length is 13 residues. J is TRBJ2-7 and V is TRBV23-1, with D unclear. TRBV23-1 is identified as an open reading frame with a role that is uncertain. The specimen sequenced was blood. This clonotype was sampled from a person aged 18 to 75 in good health. The CDR3 spells CASVPPPLCEQYF. The CDR3 DNA reads as TGCGCCAGCGTCCCACCCCCACTGTGCGAGCAGTACTTC.